The source of this TCR beta chain is a study of control samples from healthy donors and cancer patients (dated by TCRdb to about 2020). This clone was picked up one time. It lacks a known antigen. No qualities accompany the bases; no much larger clone lies one base away. Library prep was done by the immunoSEQ multiplex PCR assay. This immuneACCESS table, as held by TCRdb, lists in-frame sequences with V and J called but not all clones. Of the missing ones, under half trace to an unresolved V gene in checked studies; the others have no known cause. Recorded for this sample are roughly 76,000 clones; around 94% of them occurred a single time. The ten largest make up 4.5% to 5.5% of the sample. The source of this sequence is a woman aged 18-29 years in good health. The sequenced sample consisted of blood.

The CDR3: CASRPGTSGRIETQYF. The nucleotide sequence is TGTGCCAGCAGGCCCGGGACTAGCGGGAGGATTGAGACCCAGTACTTC. Here the chain combines TRBV28 and TRBJ2-5; 15 bases in between match TRBD2. The germline V gene supplies CDR1 MDHEN and CDR2 SYDVKM. V is trimmed back by 6 bases and J by 5 bases, and the junction contains 7 bases that no gene match accounts for. Counted from cysteine to phenylalanine, this CDR3 has 16 amino acids. Only the CDR3 region is kept as DNA, spanning 48 bases read in frame from base 1.